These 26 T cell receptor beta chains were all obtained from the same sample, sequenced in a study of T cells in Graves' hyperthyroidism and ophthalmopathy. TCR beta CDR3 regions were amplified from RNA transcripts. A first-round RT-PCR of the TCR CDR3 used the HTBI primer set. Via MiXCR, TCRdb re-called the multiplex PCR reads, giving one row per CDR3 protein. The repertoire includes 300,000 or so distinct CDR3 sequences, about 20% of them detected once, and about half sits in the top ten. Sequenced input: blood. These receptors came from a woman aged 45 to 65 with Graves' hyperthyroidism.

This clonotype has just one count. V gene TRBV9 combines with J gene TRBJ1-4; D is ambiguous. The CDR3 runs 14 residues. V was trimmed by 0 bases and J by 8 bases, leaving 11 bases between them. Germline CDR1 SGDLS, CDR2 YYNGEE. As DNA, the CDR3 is TGTGCCAGCAGCGTAGACTCCGTCGGGGAAAAACTGTTTTTT. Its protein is CASSVDSVGEKLFF.

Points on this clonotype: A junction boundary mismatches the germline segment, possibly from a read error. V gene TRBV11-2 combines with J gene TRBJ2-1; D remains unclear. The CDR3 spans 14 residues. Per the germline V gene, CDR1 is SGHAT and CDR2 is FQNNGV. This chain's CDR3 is CASSFRVGPNDQFF. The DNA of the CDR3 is TGTGCCAGCAGCTTTCGCGTCGGACCCAATGATCAGTTCTTC.

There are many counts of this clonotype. In DNA form, the CDR3 reads TGTGCCAGCAGTGGACTAGCGGACCCCTCCGAGCAGTACTTC. It specifies CASSGLADPSEQYF. V gene TRBV2 combines with J gene TRBJ2-7, with 9 nucleotides matching TRBD2. CDR1 SNHLY and CDR2 FYNNEI come from the germline V gene. V trimming: 4 bases; J trimming: 6 bases; junction bases outside the gene matches: 7. The CDR3 length is 14 residues.

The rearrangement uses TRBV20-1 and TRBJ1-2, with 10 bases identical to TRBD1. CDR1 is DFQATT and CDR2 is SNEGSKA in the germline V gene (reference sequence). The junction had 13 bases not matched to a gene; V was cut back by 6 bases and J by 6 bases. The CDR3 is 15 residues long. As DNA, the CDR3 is TGCAGTGCACTTACCGGGACAGGGGATGGCGATGGCTACACCTTC. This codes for CSALTGTGDGDGYTF.

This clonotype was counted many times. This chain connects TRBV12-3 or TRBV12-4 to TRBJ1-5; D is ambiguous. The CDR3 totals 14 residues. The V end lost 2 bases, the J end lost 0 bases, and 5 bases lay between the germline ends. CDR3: CASSLLYSNQPQHF. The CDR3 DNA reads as TGTGCCAGCAGTTTATTGTATAGCAATCAGCCCCAGCATTTT.

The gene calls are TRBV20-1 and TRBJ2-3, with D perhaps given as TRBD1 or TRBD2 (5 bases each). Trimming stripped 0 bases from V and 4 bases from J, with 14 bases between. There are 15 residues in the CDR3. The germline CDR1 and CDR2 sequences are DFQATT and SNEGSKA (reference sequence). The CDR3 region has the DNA TGCAGTGCTAGAGATCTCAGAGGGGTTGCAGATACGCAGTATTTT. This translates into CSARDLRGVADTQYF.

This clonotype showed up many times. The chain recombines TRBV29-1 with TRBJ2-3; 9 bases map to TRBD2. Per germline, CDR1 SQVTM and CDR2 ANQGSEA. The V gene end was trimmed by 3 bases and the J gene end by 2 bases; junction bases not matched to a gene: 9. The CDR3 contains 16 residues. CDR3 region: CSVDGASGEDTDTQYF. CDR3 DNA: TGCAGCGTTGATGGGGCTAGCGGGGAAGACACAGATACGCAGTATTTT.

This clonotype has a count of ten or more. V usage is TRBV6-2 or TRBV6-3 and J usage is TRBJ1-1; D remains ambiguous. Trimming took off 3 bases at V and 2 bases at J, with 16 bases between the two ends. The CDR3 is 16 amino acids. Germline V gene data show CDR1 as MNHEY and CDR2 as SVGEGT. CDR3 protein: CASSYQPGEGNTEAFF. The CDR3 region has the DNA TGTGCCAGCAGTTATCAACCCGGGGAGGGCAACACTGAAGCTTTCTTT.

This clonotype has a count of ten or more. CDR3 DNA sequence: TGTGCCAGCTCTAGGCGGGACTCCGGGCTGTACTTC. Its protein product is CASSRRDSGLYF. The chain carries TRBV18 and TRBJ2-7, with a possible D match to TRBD2 (6 bases). Germline CDR1 reads KGHSH; CDR2 reads LQKENI. Trimming cost V 6 bases and J 12 bases, with 18 bases left between them. CDR3 length equals 12 residues.

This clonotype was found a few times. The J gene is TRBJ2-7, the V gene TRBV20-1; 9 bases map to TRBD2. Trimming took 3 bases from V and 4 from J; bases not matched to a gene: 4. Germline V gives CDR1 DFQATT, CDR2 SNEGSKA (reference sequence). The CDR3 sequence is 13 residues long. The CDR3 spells CSASGLAGYEQYF. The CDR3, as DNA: TGCAGTGCTAGTGGGCTAGCGGGATACGAGCAGTACTTC.

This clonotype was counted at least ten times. CDR3 sequence: CASSYWDSGYEQYF. CDR3 sequence (DNA): TGTGCCAGCAGTTATTGGGATTCTGGTTACGAGCAGTACTTC. The rearrangement uses TRBV28 and TRBJ2-7; D ambiguous. The CDR3 has 14 amino acids. The ends were cut back, 4 bases at V and 4 bases at J, with 14 bases in the middle. Germline V gives CDR1 MDHEN, CDR2 SYDVKM.

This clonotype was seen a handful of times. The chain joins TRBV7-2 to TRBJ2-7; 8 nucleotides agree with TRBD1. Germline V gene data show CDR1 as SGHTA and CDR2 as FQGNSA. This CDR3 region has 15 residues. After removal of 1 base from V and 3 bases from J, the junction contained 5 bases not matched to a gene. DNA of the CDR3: TGTGCCAGCAGCTTAGGTGGACAGGGAGGCTACGAGCAGTACGTC. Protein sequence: CASSLGGQGGYEQYV.

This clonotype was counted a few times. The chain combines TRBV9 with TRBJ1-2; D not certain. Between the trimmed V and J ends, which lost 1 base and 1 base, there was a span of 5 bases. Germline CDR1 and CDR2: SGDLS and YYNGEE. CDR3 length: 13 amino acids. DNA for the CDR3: TGTGCCAGCAGCGTACGAGTTAACTATGGCTACACCTTC. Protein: CASSVRVNYGYTF.

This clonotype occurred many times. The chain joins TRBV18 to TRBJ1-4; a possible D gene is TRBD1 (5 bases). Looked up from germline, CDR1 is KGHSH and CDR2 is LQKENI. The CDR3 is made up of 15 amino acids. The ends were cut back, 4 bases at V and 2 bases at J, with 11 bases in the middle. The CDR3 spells CASSLEGITNEKLFF. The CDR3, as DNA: TGTGCCAGCTCACTTGAGGGGATCACTAATGAAAAACTGTTTTTT.

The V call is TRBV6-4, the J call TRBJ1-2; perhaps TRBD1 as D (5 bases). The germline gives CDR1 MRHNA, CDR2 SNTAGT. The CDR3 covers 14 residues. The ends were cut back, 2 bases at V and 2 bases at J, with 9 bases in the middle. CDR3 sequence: CASSDTGENYGYTF. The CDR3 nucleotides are TGTGCCAGCAGTGACACAGGCGAGAACTATGGCTACACCTTC.

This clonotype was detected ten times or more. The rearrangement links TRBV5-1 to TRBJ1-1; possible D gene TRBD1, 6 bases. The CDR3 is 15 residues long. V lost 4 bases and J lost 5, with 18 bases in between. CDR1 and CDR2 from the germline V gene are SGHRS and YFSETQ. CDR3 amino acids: CASSGTPGVRTEAFF. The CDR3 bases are TGCGCCAGCAGCGGAACCCCAGGGGTGAGGACTGAAGCTTTCTTT.

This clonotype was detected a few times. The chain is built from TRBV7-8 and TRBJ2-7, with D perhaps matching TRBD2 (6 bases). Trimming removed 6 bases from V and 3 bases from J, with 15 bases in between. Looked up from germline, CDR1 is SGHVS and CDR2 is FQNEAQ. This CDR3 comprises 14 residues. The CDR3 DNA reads TGTGCCAGCAGGCCTCCGTGGAGGGGCTACGAGCAGTACGTC. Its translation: CASRPPWRGYEQYV.

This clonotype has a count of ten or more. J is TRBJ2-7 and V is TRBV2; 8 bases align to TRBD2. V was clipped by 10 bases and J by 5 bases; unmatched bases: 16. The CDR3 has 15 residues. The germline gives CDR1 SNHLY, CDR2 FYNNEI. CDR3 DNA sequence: TGTGCCACCGAACCGCAGACTAGCGTGAGGAACGAGCAGTACTTC. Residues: CATEPQTSVRNEQYF.

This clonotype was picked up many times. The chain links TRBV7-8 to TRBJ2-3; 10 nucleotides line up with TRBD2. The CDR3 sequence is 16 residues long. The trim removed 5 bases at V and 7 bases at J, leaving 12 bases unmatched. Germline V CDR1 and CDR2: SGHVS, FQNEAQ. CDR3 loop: CASSQAGGPYTNTQYF. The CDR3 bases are TGTGCCAGCAGCCAAGCGGGGGGGCCCTACACTAATACGCAGTATTTT.

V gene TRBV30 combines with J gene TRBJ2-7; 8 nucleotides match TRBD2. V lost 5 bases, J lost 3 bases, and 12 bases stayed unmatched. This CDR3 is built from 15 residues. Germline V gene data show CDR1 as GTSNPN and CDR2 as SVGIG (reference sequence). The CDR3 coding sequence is TGTGCCTGGGCCCGTAGGAGCGGGGGTTTCTACGAGCAGTACGTC. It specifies CAWARRSGGFYEQYV.

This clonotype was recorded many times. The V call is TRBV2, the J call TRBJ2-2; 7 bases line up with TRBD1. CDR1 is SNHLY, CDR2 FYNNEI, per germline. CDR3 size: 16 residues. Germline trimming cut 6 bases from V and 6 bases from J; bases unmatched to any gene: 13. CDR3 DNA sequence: TGTGCCAGCAGCACCGGGACAGCTGTTGACGCCGGGGAGCTGTTTTTT. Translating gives CASSTGTAVDAGELFF.

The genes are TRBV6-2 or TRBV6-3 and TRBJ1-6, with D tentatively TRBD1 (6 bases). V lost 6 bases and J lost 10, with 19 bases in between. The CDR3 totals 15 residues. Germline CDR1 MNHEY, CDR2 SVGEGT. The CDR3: CASSSWTVGGSPLHF. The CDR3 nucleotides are TGTGCCAGCAGCTCATGGACAGTTGGAGGATCACCCCTCCACTTT.

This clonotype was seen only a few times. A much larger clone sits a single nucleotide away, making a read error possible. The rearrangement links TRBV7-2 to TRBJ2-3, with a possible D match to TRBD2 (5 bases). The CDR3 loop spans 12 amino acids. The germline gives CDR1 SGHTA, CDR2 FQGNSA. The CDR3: CVSSLVRRTQYF. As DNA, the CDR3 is TGTGTCAGCAGCTTAGTACGGAGGACGCAGTATTTT.

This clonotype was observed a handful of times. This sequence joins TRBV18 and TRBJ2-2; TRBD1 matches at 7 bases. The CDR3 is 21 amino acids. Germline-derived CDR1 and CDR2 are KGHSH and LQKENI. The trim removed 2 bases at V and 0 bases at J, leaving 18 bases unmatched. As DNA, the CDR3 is TGTGCCAGCTCACCAGGTTACTACCAGGGGGAGTACGAACCGAACACCGGGGAGCTGTTTTTT. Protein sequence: CASSPGYYQGEYEPNTGELFF.

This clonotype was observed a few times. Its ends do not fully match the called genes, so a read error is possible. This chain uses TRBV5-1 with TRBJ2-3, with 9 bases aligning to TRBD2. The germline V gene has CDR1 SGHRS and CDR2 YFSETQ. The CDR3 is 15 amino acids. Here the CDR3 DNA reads TGCGCCGGCAGCTTGGGGGCGGGGGGGCCTGATACGCAGTATTTT. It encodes CAGSLGAGGPDTQYF.

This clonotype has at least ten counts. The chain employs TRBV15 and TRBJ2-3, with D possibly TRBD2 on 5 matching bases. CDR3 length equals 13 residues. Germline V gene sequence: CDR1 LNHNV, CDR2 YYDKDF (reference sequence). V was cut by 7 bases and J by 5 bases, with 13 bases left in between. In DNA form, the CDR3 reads TGTGCCACCAAAGAGGGCCGTCTAGATACGCAGTATTTT. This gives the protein CATKEGRLDTQYF.